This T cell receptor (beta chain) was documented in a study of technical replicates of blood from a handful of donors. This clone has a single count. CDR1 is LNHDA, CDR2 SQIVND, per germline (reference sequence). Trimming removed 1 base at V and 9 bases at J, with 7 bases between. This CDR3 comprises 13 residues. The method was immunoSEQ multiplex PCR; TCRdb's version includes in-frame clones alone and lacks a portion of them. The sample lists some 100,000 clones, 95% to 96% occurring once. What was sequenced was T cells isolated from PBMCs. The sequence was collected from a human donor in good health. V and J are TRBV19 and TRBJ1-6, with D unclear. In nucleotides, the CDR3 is TGTGCCAGTAGTATAGGGGCTCGTTCACCCCTCCACTTT. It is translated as CASSIGARSPLHF. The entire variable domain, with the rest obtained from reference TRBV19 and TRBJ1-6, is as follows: DGGITQSPKYLFRKEGQNVTLSCEQNLNHDAMYWYRQDPGQGLRLIYYSQIVNDFQKGDIAEGYSVSREKKESFPLTVTSAQKNPTAFYLCASSIGARSPLHFGNGTRLTVT.